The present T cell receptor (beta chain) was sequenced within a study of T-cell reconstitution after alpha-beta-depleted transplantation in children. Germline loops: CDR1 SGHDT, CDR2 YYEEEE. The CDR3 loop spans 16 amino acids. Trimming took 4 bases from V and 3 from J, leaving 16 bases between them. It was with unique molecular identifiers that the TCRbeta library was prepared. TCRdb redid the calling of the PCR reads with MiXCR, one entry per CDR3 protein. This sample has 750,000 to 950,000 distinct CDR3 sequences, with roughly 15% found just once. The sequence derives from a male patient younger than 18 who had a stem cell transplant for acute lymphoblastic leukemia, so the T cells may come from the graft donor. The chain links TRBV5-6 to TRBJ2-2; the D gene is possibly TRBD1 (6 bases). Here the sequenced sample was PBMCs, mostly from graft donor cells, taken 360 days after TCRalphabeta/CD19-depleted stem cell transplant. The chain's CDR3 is CASSVGQTWDTGELFF. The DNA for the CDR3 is TGTGCCAGCAGCGTAGGACAGACTTGGGACACCGGGGAGCTGTTTTTT.